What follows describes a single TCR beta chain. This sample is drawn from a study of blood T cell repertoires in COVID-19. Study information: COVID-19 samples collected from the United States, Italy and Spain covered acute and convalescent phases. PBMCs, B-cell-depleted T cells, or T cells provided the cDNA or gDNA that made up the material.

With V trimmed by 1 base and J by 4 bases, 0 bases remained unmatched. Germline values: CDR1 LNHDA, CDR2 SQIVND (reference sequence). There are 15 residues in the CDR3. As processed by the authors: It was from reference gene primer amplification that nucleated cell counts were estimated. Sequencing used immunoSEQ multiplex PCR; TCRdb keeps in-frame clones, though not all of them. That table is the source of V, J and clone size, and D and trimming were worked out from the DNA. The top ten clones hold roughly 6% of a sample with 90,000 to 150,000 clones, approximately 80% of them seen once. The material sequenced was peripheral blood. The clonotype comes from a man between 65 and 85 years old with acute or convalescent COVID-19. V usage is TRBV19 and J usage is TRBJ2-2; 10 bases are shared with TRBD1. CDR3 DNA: TGTGCCAGTAGTATAGGGACAGGGGGCACCGGGGAGCTGTTTTTT. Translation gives CASSIGTGGTGELFF.